Following are 16 T cell receptor beta chains from one sample sequenced in a study of tumor-infiltrating lymphocytes in primary liver carcinoma. Out of unsorted whole blood came the blood RNA, and germline DNA was extracted as well. The investigators made TCR beta cDNA from 400 to 550 ng total RNA, using a constant-region primer. ARM-PCR, slightly modified, supplied the TCR beta libraries through three nested multiplex PCR rounds. Rounds one and two of PCR, each of 10 to 11 cycles, were primed with TRBV1-TRBV30 forward primers and a C-beta reverse primer. In TCRdb, the multiplex PCR reads were re-called with MiXCR into one record per CDR3 protein. This table holds approximately 340,000 distinct CDR3 sequences, 65% found once. The sample taken for sequencing was peripheral blood. Receptors originate from a man aged 35-49 years with primary liver carcinoma and hepatitis B virus infection.

Notes on this clonotype: One base away lies a much larger clone, so this may be a sequencing read error. No conserved phenylalanine or tryptophan is present at the end of the CDR3, so a read error is the likely explanation. V usage is TRBV6-6 and J usage is TRBJ1-3, with D unresolved. The germline CDR1 and CDR2 sequences are MNHNY and SVGAGI (reference sequence). V lost 5 bases to trimming and J lost 0 bases, with 2 bases between them. There are 12 residues in the CDR3. This CDR3 reads CASSISGNTIYL. The CDR3 DNA reads as TGTGCCAGCAGTATCTCTGGAAACACCATATATCTT.

A word on this clonotype: Possible read error: a much larger clone is one base away. The chain is built from TRBV28 and TRBJ1-2, with 7 bases aligning to TRBD1. The CDR3 runs to 15 residues. Germline V lookup: CDR1 MDHEN, CDR2 SYDVKM. J lost 6 bases, V lost 5 bases, and 12 bases had no gene match. This chain's CDR3 is CASSRHGQVRDGYTF. The DNA of the CDR3 is TGTGCCAGCAGTAGACATGGACAGGTAAGGGATGGCTACACCTTC.

This clonotype showed up just once. The junction shows a germline mismatch at one end, possibly a read error. V and J are TRBV11-2 and TRBJ2-7; D ambiguous. Germline V gene sequence: CDR1 SGHAT, CDR2 FQNNGV. The CDR3 has 12 residues. The CDR3 loop is CASNLDLDEQYF. In nucleotides, the CDR3 is TGTGCCAGCAACTTGGACCTAGATGAGCAGTATTTC.

This clonotype came up a few times. This sequence may be a read error, since a much larger clone differs from it by one base. V is TRBV6-2 or TRBV6-3 and J is TRBJ2-7; possible D gene TRBD2, 6 bases. CDR1 and CDR2 (germline): MNHEY, SVGEGT. Trimming shortened V by 6 bases and J by 2 bases, and 17 bases separated the two germline ends. The length of the CDR3 is 15 residues. The CDR3 reads CASRTPTSRTYEQYF. In nucleotides, the CDR3 is TGTGCCAGCAGGACCCCAACTAGCCGAACCTACGAGCAGTACTTC.

Worth noting for this clonotype: Without the conserved terminal phenylalanine or tryptophan, this CDR3 likely stems from a read error. This chain connects TRBV12-3 or TRBV12-4 to TRBJ2-1; D is ambiguous. Trimming removed 3 bases from V and 9 bases from J, with 12 bases in between. The CDR3 length is 13 residues. The CDR3 reads CASSLSNQGEQFL. The CDR3 DNA sequence: TGTGCCAGCAGTTTGTCTAATCAAGGTGAGCAGTTCCTC.

Note on this clonotype: This CDR3 is missing its conserved last phenylalanine or tryptophan, likely due to a read error. The J gene is TRBJ2-1, the V gene TRBV11-3, with TRBD1 matching over 7 bases. CDR3 length: 13 amino acids. Germline-derived CDR1 and CDR2 are SGHNT and YENEEA. CDR3 amino acids: CANSLGQDNEQFL. The CDR3 DNA follows: TGTGCCAACAGCTTAGGACAGGACAATGAGCAGTTCCTC.

Only a few counts were recorded for this clonotype. This sequence may be a read error, since a much larger clone differs from it by one base. The chain links TRBV6-2 or TRBV6-3 to TRBJ2-3; D is possibly TRBD2 (6 bases). Germline CDR1 MNHEY, CDR2 SVGEGT. Trimming stripped 2 bases from V and 2 bases from J, with 11 bases between. This CDR3 comprises 15 residues. The CDR3 DNA is TGTGCCAGCAGTTACACCGGACTAATCACAGATACGCAGTATTTT. This codes for CASSYTGLITDTQYF.

As to this clonotype: This may be a read error: a much more frequent sequence differs by one nucleotide. This chain uses TRBV6-1 with TRBJ2-2; a possible D gene is TRBD2 (6 bases). The CDR3 spans 14 residues. V was shortened by 6 bases and J by 5 bases, with 13 bases between the two germline ends. Germline V CDR1 and CDR2: MNHNS, SASEGT. The CDR3 region is CASSLSGTTGELFF. The CDR3 DNA reads as TGTGCCAGCAGCTTATCCGGGACTACCGGGGAGCTGTTTTTT.

This clonotype has a handful of counts. The chain combines TRBV6-1 with TRBJ2-1; 10 bases align to TRBD2. The J segment lost 3 bases and the V segment lost 4 bases, leaving 6 bases of the junction unmatched. This CDR3 has 16 amino acids. Germline loops: CDR1 MNHNS, CDR2 SASEGT. The CDR3 bases are TGTGCCAGCAGTGCCCCTAGCGGGAGAGTCTACAATGAGCAGTTCTTC. This codes for CASSAPSGRVYNEQFF.

V gene TRBV5-1 combines with J gene TRBJ1-3; no reliable D call. CDR3 length equals 14 residues. Trimming shortened V by 1 base and J by 4 bases, and 9 bases separated the two germline ends. Germline-derived CDR1 and CDR2 are SGHRS and YFSETQ. DNA of the CDR3: TGCGCCAGCAGCTTGTCTGGCTTCGGAAACACCATATATTTT. This sequence encodes CASSLSGFGNTIYF.

The chain joins TRBV5-4 to TRBJ2-7; weak D call: TRBD2 (6 bases). The V gene lost 4 bases and the J gene lost 7 bases, with 21 bases spanning the gap. The CDR3 sequence is 15 residues long. CDR1 SGHNT and CDR2 YYREEE come from the germline V gene (reference sequence). Written as DNA, the CDR3 is TGTGCCAGCAGCCCCTTGACTAACGGGACTGGAGAGCAGTACTTC. Translation gives CASSPLTNGTGEQYF. The complete variable domain, with remaining parts taken from reference TRBV5-4 and TRBJ2-7, reads ETGVTQSPTHLIKTRGQQVTLRCSSQSGHNTVSWYQQALGQGPQFIFQYYREEENGRGNFPPRFSGLQFPNYSSELNVNALELDDSALYLCASSPLTNGTGEQYFGPGTRLTVT.

About this clonotype itself: This sequence may be a read error, since a much larger clone differs from it by one base. This likely comes from a read error, as the CDR3 has no conserved phenylalanine or tryptophan at its end. V usage is TRBV12-3 or TRBV12-4 and J usage is TRBJ2-1; D may correspond to TRBD1 or TRBD2 (5 bases each). The ends were cut back, 7 bases at V and 7 bases at J, with 14 bases in the middle. This CDR3 contains 13 residues. The CDR3 DNA is TGTGCCAGCACCGACGAGGGACGGAATGAGCAGTTCGTC. It encodes CASTDEGRNEQFV.

The V gene is TRBV4-1, the J gene TRBJ2-2; weak D call: TRBD2 (5 bases). Per the germline V gene, CDR1 is MGHRA and CDR2 is YSYEKL. V lost 4 bases to trimming and J lost 2 bases, with 17 bases between them. This CDR3 comprises 17 residues. The CDR3 loop reads CASSLFQRTVNTGELFF. The CDR3 nucleotides read TGCGCCAGCAGCCTATTTCAGCGGACTGTCAACACCGGGGAGCTGTTTTTT.

Comment on this clonotype: This may be a read error, as it is one base from a much larger clone. The CDR3 protein is CASSPRTGDQSGANVLTF. The DNA of the CDR3 is TGTGCCAGCAGTCCCCGGACAGGGGACCAATCTGGGGCCAACGTCCTGACTTTC. This chain uses TRBV12-3 or TRBV12-4 with TRBJ2-6, with 9 bases that match TRBD1. CDR3 length: 18 residues. The V and J ends lost 5 bases and 1 base, in that order; junction bases with no gene match: 9.

Details on this clonotype: One junction end does not reproduce the germline sequence, and a read error may be involved. V usage is TRBV12-3 or TRBV12-4 and J usage is TRBJ2-5, with TRBD2 identical over 11 bases. The CDR3 consists of 14 residues. CDR3 residues: CASQLAGDVEIQYF. CDR3 nucleotides: TGTGCCAGCCAACTAGCGGGAGACGTAGAGATCCAGTACTTC.

As concerns this clonotype: This CDR3 is missing its conserved last phenylalanine or tryptophan, likely due to a read error. V is TRBV11-3 and J is TRBJ2-1; 12 positions match TRBD2. The CDR3 has 14 amino acids. Germline CDR1 reads SGHNT; CDR2 reads YENEEA. The CDR3 DNA is TGTCCCAGCAGTCTCGGACTAGCGGGGAATGAGCAGTTCTCC. Amino acid sequence: CPSSLGLAGNEQFS.